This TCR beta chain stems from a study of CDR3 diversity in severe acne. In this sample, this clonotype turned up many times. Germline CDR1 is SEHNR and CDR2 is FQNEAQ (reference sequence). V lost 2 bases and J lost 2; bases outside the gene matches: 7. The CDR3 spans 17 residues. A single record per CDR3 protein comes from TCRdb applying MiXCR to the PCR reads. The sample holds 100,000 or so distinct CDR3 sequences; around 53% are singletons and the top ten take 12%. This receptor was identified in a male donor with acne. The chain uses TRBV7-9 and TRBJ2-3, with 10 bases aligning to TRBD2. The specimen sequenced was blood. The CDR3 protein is CASSLSVAGGVTDTQYF. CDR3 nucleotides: TGTGCCAGCAGCTTAAGTGTAGCGGGAGGAGTCACAGATACGCAGTATTTT.